This T cell receptor beta chain was observed in a study of T cell responses to AZD1222 COVID-19 vaccine. Study conclusions and caveats: Donor demographics were predominantly white British with a female majority; clonal diversity may be underestimated. No repertoire was sampled before or during the peak T cell response, only after it.

Notes on this clone: Antigen: not known.

Some clones are missing from TCRdb's copy, which holds only in-frame ones; the method was immunoSEQ multiplex PCR. The data contain 130,000 or so clones, roughly 93% of them singletons. The germline V and J ends were trimmed by 10 bases and 4 bases, with 10 bases remaining between them. The germline gives CDR1 LGHDT, CDR2 YNNKEL (reference sequence). The CDR3 is 11 residues long. The source was peripheral blood, collected on day 0 of AZD1222 vaccination. The TCR originated in an adult in good health. The V and J genes are TRBV3-1 (or the pseudogene TRBV3-2) and TRBJ1-2, with D tentatively TRBD1 (6 bases). The CDR3 DNA sequence: TGTGCCACCCGGACAGCCTATGGCTACACCTTC. Amino acids: CATRTAYGYTF.